This TCR beta chain was captured in a study of T-cell memory formation after mild COVID-19. General study points: Several responding clones turned up in pre-infection memory, indicating that cross-reactive memory may have taken part. Clones contracting across day 15 to 85 had a balanced CD4/CD8 profile; later expanding clones leaned CD4+.

TCRdb itself ran the 5' RACE reads through MiXCR, one entry per CDR3 protein. In the table there are about 470,000 distinct CDR3 sequences, more than 20% of which are singletons. This clonotype was detected a few times. The target antigen is unknown. Trimming took off 3 bases at V and 8 bases at J, with 10 bases between the two ends. The CDR3 covers 12 residues. The chain couples TRBV12-3 or TRBV12-4 to TRBJ1-2; unclear D gene. Sequences were obtained from PBMCs or a T cell subset sorted from them (not recorded which). This clonotype was sampled from an adult woman who had mild COVID-19 (a few samples of this study predate the infection). Cell type and time point are not known. The CDR3 region has the DNA TGTGCCAGCAGTTTCGGGTGGAAAGGCTACACCTTC. Its protein product is CASSFGWKGYTF.